This TCR beta chain was sequenced during a study of T cell responses to AZD1222 COVID-19 vaccine (dated by TCRdb to about 2021). Regarding the complete study: A total of just over 230 trial participants underwent TCR sequencing, of whom more than 200 had received two doses of AZD1222 and roughly 26 had received two doses of the MenACWY control vaccine. Trial participants were enrolled by age into 18-55, 56-69 and 70-plus year subgroups, with approximately 150, 30 and 60 TCR-sequenced participants respectively.

The sample's time point, from its label and the paper: about 28 days (+/-7) after the second vaccine dose. Because spike-specific TCR depth and breadth did not differ between the two schedules, AZD1222 recipients who got a second dose at roughly 4 weeks were pooled with those who got a second dose at roughly 12 weeks. Samples from vaccinated people were obtained from the UK trials COV001 and COV002, which included a single-blind randomized controlled phase 2/3 trial of AZD1222 (ChAdOx1 nCoV-19) in healthy adults. Trial participant PBMC samples were collected at day 0 and day 28 after the second dose for TCRbeta chain sequencing. The CDR3 regions of human TCRbeta chains were analyzed by immunosequencing. Processing in the source paper ran as follows. TCRs in the repertoires were compared against a reference library of SARS-CoV-2-specific TCRs that had been generated with the MIRA antigen-specificity platform. Breadth was defined as the fraction of unique TCRs that were SARS-CoV-2-associated, and depth was defined as the fraction of total T cells that were SARS-CoV-2-associated. Using the MIRA data, each spike-specific TCR was assigned both to the spike region to which the TCR was reactive and to a CD4 or CD8 class. Log10-transformed breadth and depth values were compared by one-way ANOVA with Sidak's multiple comparisons tests. TCRdb limited this immuneACCESS table to in-frame rearrangements with V and J called. A share of clones is missing; checked studies link under half to unresolved V genes, and the rest is unexplained. D and trimming come from the DNA, and the V and J calls and clone size come from that table. The sample includes 110,000 to 150,000 clones, with approximately 91% observed a single time. The ten top clones hold less than 2.5% of the sample.

Results and caveats for the whole study, not just this receptor: In the small 56-69-year group, the increase in depth fell short of significance, most likely because of low power. After two AZD1222 doses, spike-specific TCR breadth and depth were significantly higher than at day 0 and than in MenACWY recipients. The vaccine-associated CD4 TCRs covered the entire spike protein, and the dominant responses fell in regions 160-218 and 743-854. Participants were mostly white British, with more females than males. The authors suggested clonal diversity may have been underestimated. Epitopes outside the regions mutated in the B.1.351 and B.1.1.7 variants were reportedly recognized by nearly half of the unique spike-specific TCRs. Because no day 14 peak-response samples were available, repertoires were characterized only after the peak T cell response. Only five or six AZD1222 recipients were SARS-CoV-2 seropositive at baseline, limiting conclusions about previously exposed vaccinees.

Of note for this clone: No antigen is known for it. Base qualities were left out, and no much larger clone turns up one base away.

The CDR3 sequence holds 15 residues, the cysteine and phenylalanine included. The only DNA kept is the CDR3, 45 bases in frame from the first base. Trimming at the junction amounts to 5 bases on V and 0 bases on J, and the germline ends lie 11 bases apart. The germline V gene (reference sequence) gives CDR1 as PRHDT and CDR2 as FYEKMQ. Specimen: peripheral blood, collected 28 days after the second AZD1222 dose. Recombination linked TRBV13 to TRBJ2-4; no D segment can be confidently identified. The receptor was derived from an adult who received the AZD1222 COVID-19 vaccine. The DNA reads TGTGCCAGCAGCCCCGGCCTTATAGCCAAAAACATTCAGTACTTC. This yields the protein CASSPGLIAKNIQYF.